The clone carrying this T cell receptor (beta chain) appeared many times. Original analysis: Some 100,000 TCRs per sample was the median, with a range of about 20,000 to 690,600. TCRdb used MiXCR to reprocess the RACE reads, holding one entry per CDR3 protein. The V and J calls shown here were made by TCRdb, not taken from the authors' results. The table has roughly 98,000 distinct CDR3 sequences, roughly 12% seen once. The sample is drawn from a study of human T cells and chemical hapten exposure. The overall study: Largely, small differences in pooled library volume made per-sample TCR yields vary.

Indicated time point: patch test 1, 2 weeks after DPC sensitization. Regarding treatment: therapeutic diphenylcyclopropenone sensitization with weekly scalp DPC. Looked up from germline, CDR1 is DFQATT and CDR2 is SNEGSKA (reference sequence). The CDR3 runs 13 residues. Source: whole blood, taken in connection with sensitization to the hapten diphenylcyclopropenone (DPC). The chain has TRBV20-1 and TRBJ2-7; D is unclear. This TCR derives from a middle-aged woman with alopecia areata. Some clones in this sample may be carry-over from other donors' samples. The CDR3 nucleotides read TGCAGCGCGAACAACTGGCGCTCCTACGAGCAGTACTTC. It translates to CSANNWRSYEQYF.